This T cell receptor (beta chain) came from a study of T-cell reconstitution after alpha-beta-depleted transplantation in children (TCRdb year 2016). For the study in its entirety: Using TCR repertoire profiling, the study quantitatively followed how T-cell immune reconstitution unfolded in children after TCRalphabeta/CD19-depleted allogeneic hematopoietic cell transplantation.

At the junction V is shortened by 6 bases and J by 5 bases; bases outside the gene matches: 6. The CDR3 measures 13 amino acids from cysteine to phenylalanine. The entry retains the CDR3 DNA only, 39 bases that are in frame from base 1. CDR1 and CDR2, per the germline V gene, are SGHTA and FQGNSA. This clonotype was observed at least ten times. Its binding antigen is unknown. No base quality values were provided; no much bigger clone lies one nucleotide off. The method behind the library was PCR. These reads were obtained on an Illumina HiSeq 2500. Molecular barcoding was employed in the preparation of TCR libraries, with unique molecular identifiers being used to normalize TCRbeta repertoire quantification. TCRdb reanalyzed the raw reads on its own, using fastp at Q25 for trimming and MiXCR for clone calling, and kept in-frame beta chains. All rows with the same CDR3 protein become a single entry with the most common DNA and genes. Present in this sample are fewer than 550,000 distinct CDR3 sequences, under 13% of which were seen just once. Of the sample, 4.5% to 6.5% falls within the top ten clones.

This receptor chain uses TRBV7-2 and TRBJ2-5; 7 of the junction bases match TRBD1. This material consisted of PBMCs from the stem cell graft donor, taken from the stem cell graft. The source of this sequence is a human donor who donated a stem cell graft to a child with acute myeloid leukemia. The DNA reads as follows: TGTGCCAGCAGGACAGGGAGTACGGAGACCCAGTACTTC. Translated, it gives CASRTGSTETQYF.